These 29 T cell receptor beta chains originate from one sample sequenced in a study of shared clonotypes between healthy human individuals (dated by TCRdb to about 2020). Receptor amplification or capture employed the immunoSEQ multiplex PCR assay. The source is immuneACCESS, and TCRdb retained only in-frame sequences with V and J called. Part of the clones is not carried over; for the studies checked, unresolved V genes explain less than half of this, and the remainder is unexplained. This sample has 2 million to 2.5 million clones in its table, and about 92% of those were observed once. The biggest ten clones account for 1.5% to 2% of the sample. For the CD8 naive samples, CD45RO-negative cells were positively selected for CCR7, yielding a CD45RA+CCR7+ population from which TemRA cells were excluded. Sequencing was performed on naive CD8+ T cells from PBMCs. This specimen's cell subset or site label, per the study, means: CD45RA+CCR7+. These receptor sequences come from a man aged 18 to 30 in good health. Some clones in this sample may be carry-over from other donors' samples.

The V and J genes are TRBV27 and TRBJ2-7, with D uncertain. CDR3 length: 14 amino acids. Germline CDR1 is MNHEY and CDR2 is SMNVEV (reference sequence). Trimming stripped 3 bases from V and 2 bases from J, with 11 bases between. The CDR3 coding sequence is TGTGCCAGCAGTTTCTCCCGCGGCGCCTACGAGCAGTACTTC. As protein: CASSFSRGAYEQYF.

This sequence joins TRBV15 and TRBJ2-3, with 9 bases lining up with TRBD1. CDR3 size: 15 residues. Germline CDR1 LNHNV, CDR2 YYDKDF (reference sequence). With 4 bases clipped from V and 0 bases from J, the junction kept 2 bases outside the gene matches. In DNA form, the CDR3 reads TGTGCCACCAGCAAGGACAGGGGAAGCACAGATACGCAGTATTTT. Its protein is CATSKDRGSTDTQYF.

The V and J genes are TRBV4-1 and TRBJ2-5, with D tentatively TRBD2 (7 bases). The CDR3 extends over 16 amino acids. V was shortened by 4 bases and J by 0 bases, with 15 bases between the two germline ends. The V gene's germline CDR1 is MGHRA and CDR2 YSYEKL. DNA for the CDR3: TGCGCCAGCAGCCGTATTGGGGGGGCCGACCAAGAGACCCAGTACTTC. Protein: CASSRIGGADQETQYF.

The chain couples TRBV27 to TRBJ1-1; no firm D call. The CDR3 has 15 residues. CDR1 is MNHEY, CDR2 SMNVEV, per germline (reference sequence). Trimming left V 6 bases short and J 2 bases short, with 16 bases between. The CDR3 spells CASSPSGKPNTEAFF. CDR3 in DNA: TGTGCCAGCAGCCCCTCCGGGAAACCAAACACTGAAGCTTTCTTT.

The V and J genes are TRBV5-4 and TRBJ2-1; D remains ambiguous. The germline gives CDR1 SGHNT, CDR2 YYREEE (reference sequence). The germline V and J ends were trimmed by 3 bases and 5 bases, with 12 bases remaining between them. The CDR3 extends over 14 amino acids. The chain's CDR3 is CASSWTVGDNEQFF. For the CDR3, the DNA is TGTGCCAGCAGCTGGACGGTTGGAGACAATGAGCAGTTCTTC.

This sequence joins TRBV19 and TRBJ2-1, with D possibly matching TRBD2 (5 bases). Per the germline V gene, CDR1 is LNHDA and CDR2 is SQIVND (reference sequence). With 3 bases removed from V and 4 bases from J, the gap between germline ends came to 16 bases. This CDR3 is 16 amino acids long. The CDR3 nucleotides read TGTGCCAGTAGTATGAGATCCAGCGGACTTTACAATGAGCAGTTCTTC. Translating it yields CASSMRSSGLYNEQFF.

The CDR3 DNA reads as TGTGCCAGCAGCGACAGGGGTAGGTGGGAGCAGTACTTC. Protein product: CASSDRGRWEQYF. The chain is built from TRBV7-9 and TRBJ2-5; 8 nucleotides match TRBD1. V lost 5 bases and J lost 11; bases outside the gene matches: 10. The CDR3 spans 13 residues. Per germline, CDR1 SEHNR and CDR2 FQNEAQ (reference sequence).

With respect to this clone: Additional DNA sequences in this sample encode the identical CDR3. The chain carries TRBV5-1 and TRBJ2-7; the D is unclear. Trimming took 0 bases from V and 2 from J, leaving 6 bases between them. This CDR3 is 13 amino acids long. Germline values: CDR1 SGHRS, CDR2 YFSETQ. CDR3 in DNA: TGCGCCAGCAGCTTGGGAACGACCTACGAGCAGTACTTC. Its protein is CASSLGTTYEQYF.

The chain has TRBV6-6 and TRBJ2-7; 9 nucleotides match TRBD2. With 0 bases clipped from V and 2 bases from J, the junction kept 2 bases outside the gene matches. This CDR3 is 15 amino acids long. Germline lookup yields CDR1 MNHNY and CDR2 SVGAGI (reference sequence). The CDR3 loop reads CASSYSAGGAYEQYF. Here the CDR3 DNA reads TGTGCCAGCAGTTACTCAGCGGGAGGCGCCTACGAGCAGTACTTC.

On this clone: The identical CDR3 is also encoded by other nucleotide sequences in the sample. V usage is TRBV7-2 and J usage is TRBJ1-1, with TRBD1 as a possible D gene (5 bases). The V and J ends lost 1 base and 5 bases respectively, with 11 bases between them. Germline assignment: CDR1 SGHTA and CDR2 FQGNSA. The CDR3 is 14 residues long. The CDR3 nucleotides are TGTGCCAGCAGCTTAGTGGCCCGGGGGACTGAAGCTTTCTTT. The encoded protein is CASSLVARGTEAFF.

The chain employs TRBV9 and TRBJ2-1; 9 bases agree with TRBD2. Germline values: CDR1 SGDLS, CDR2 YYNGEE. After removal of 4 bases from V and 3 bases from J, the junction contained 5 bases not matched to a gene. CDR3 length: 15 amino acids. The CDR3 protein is CASSSSGTNYNEQFF. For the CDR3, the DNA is TGTGCCAGCAGCTCTAGCGGGACAAACTACAATGAGCAGTTCTTC.

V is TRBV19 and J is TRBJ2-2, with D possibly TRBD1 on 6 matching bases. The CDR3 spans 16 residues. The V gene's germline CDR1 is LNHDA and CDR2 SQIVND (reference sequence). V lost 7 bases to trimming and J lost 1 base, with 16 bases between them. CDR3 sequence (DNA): TGTGCCAGTACCCCCCGCCAGGGGAGGAACACCGGGGAGCTGTTTTTT. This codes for CASTPRQGRNTGELFF.

The CDR3, as DNA: TGTGCCAGTACCCCAGACGTGTCTTCCTATAATCAGCCCCAGCATTTT. Translated: CASTPDVSSYNQPQHF. The rearrangement uses TRBV19 and TRBJ1-5; D is unclear. Germline V CDR1 and CDR2: LNHDA, SQIVND (reference sequence). Trimming removed 7 bases from V and 4 bases from J, with 20 bases in between. CDR3 length: 16 amino acids.

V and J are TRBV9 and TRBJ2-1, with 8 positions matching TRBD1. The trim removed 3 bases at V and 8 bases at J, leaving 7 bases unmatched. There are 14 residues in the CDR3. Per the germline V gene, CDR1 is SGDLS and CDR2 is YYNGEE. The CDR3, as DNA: TGTGCCAGCAGCGCACCGGACAGGGTGGATGAGCAGTTCTTC. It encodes CASSAPDRVDEQFF.

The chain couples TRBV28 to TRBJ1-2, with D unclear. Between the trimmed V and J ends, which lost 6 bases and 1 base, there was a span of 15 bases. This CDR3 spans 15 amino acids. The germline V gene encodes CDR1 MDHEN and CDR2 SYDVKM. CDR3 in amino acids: CASSLGRGGNYGYTF. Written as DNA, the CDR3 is TGTGCCAGCAGCCTAGGGCGGGGAGGTAACTATGGCTACACCTTC.

The CDR3 DNA reads as TGTGCTAGTGGCCTCTTCCCCGAAGGGAACTACGAGCAGTACTTC. Protein: CASGLFPEGNYEQYF. V and J are TRBV12-5 and TRBJ2-7; no firm D call. CDR3 length: 15 amino acids. Trimming removed 6 bases at V and 3 bases at J, with 18 bases between. Germline loops: CDR1 LGHNT, CDR2 FRNRAP.

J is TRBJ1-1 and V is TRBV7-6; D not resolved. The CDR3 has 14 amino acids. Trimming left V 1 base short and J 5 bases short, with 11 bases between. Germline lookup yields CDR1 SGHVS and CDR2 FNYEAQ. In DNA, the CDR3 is TGTGCCAGCAGCTTAGGCGACCTGAGGACTGAAGCTTTCTTT. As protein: CASSLGDLRTEAFF.

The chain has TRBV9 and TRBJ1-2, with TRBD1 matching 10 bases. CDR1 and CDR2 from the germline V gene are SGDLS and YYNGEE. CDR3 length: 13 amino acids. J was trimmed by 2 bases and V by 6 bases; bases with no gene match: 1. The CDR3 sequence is CASKGQGNYGYTF. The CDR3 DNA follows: TGTGCCAGCAAGGGACAGGGGAACTATGGCTACACCTTC.

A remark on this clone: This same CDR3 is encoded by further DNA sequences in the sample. CDR3: CASSYGDTGELFF. The DNA for the CDR3 is TGTGCCAGCAGTTACGGGGACACCGGGGAGCTGTTTTTT. The chain uses TRBV6-5 and TRBJ2-2; D is unclear. Trimming took off 2 bases at V and 3 bases at J, with 4 bases between the two ends. This CDR3 comprises 13 residues. The V gene's germline CDR1 is MNHEY and CDR2 SVGAGI.

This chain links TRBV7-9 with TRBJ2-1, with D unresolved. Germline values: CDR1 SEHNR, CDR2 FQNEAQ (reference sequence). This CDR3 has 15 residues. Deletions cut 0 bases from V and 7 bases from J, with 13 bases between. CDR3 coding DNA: TGTGCCAGCAGCTTAGCGTTGGCCAAAAGGAATGAGCAGTTCTTC. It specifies CASSLALAKRNEQFF.

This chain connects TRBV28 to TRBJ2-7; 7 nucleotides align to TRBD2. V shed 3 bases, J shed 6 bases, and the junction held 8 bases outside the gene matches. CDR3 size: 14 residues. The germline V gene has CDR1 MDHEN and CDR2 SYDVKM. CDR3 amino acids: CASSFLAVSREQYF. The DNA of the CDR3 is TGTGCCAGCAGTTTCCTAGCGGTCTCGCGCGAGCAGTACTTC.

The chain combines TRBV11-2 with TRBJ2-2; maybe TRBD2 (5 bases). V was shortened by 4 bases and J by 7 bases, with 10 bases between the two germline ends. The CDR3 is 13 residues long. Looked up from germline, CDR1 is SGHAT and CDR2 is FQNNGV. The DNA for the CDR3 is TGTGCCAGCAGCTCTCCTGAGGGCGGGGAGCTGTTTTTT. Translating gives CASSSPEGGELFF.

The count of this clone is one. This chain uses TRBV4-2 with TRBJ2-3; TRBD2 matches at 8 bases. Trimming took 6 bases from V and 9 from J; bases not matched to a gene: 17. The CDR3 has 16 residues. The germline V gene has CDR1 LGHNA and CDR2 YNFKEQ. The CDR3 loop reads CASRQTAGELHRTQYF. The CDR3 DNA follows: TGTGCCAGCAGGCAGACAGCGGGGGAGCTGCACAGAACGCAGTATTTT.

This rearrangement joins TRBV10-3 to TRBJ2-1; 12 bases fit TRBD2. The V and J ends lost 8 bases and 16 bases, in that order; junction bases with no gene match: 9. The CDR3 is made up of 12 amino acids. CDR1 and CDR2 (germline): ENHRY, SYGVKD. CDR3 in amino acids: CAIGETSGGPFF. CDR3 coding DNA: TGTGCCATCGGGGAGACTAGCGGGGGCCCATTCTTC.

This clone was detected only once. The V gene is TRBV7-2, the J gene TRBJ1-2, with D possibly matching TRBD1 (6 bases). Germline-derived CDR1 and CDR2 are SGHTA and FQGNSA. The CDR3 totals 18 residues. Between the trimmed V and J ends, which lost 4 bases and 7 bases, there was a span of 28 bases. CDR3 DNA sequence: TGTGCCAGCAGCTCGGCCGGGACACAGCTTTTGATGGAGGGTGGCTACACCTTC. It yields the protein CASSSAGTQLLMEGGYTF.

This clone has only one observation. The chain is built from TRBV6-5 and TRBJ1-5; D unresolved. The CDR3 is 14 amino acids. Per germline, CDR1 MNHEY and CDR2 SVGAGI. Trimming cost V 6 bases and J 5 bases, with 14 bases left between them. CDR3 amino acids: CASRDLGFDQPQHF. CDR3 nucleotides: TGTGCCAGCAGGGATCTGGGTTTCGATCAGCCCCAGCATTTT.

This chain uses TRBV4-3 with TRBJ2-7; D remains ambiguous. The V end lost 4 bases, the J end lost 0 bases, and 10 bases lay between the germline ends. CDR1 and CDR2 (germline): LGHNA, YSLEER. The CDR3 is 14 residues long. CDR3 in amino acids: CASSLGRTSYEQYF. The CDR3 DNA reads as TGCGCCAGCAGCCTAGGACGGACCTCCTACGAGCAGTACTTC.

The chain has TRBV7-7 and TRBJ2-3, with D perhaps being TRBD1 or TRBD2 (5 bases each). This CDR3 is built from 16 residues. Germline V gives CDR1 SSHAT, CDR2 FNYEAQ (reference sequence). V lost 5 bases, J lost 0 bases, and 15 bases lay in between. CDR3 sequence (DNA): TGTGCCAGCAGCCCGGGGCTGTGGGGGAGCACAGATACGCAGTATTTT. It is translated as CASSPGLWGSTDTQYF.

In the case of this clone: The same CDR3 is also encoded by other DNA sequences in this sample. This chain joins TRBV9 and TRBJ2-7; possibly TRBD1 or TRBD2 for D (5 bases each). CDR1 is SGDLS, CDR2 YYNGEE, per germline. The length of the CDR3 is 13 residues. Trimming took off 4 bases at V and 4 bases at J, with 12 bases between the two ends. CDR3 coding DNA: TGTGCCAGCAGCCCGAGGGGTGGGTACGAGCAGTACTTC. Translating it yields CASSPRGGYEQYF.